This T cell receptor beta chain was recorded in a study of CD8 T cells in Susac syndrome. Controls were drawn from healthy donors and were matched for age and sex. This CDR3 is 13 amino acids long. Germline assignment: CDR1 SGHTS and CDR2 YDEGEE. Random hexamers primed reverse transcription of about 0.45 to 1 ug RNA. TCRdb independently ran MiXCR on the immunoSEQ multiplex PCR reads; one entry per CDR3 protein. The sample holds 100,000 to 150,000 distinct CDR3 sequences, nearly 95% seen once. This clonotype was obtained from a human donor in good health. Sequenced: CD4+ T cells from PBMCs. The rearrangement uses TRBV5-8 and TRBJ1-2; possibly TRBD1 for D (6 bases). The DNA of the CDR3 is TGTGTCGTTCCCAGGGGATACGGCTATGGCTACACCTTC. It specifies CVVPRGYGYGYTF.